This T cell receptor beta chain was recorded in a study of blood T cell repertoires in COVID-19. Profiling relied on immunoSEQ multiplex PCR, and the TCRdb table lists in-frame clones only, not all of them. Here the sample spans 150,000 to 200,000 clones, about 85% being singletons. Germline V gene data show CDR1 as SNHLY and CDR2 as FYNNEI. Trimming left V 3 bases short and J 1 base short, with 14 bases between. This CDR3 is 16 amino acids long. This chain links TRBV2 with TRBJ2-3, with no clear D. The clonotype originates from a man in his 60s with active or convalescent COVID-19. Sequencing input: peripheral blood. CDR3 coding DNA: TGTGCCAGCAGTGATCGCCCGACTGGCCGCACAGATACGCAGTATTTT. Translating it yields CASSDRPTGRTDTQYF.